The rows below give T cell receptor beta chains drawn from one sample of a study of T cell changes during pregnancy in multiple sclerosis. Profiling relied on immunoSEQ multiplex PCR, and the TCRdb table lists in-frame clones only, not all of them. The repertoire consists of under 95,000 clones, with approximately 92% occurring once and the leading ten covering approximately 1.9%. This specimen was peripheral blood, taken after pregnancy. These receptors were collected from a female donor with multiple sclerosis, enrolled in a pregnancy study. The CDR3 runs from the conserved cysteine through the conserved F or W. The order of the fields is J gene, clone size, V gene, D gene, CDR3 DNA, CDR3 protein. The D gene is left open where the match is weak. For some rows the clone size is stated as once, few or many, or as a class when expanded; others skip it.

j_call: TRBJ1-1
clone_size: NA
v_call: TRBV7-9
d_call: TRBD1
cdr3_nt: TGTGCCAGCAGCCCTACAGGGGGCCGGAACACTGAAGCTTTCTTT
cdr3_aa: CASSPTGGRNTEAFF

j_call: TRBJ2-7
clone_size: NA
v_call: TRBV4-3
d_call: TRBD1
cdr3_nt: TGCGCCAGCAGCCAAGCCGGGACAGGGGTCTACGAGCAGTACTTC
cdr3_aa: CASSQAGTGVYEQYF

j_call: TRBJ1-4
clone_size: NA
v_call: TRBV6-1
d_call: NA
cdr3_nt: TGTGCCAGCAGTGTGGAGGGAGGGGGGGAAAAACTGTTTTTT
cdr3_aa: CASSVEGGGEKLFF

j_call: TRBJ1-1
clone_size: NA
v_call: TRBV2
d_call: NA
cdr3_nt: TGTGCCAGCGCTCCCGCAGGATCCATGAACACTGAAGCTTTCTTT
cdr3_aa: CASAPAGSMNTEAFF

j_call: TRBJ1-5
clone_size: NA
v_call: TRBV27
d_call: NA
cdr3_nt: TGTGCCAGCAGCCGTAAGGGGCAGGGGAGCAATCAGCCCCAGCATTTT
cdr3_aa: CASSRKGQGSNQPQHF

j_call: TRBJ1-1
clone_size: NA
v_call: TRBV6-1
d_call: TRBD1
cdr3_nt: TGTGCCAGCAGTGAAGCAGTCGGACAGGGGGGGACTGAAGCTTTCTTT
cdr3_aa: CASSEAVGQGGTEAFF

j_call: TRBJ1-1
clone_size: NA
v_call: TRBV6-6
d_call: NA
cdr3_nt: TGTGCCAGCAGTTATAATCAGGGACTCAACACTGAAGCTTTCTTT
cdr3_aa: CASSYNQGLNTEAFF

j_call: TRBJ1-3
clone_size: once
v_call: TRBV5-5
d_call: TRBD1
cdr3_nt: TGTGCCAGCAGCTGGGGACAGGACTCTGGAAACACCATATATTTT
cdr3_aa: CASSWGQDSGNTIYF

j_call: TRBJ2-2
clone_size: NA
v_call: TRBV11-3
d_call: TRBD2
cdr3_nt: TGTGCCAGCAGCTTAGGACTAGCGGTAGACACCGGGGAGCTGTTTTTT
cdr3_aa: CASSLGLAVDTGELFF

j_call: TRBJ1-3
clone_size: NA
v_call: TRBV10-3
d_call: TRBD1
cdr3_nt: TGTGCCATCCGGTCCGGACAGGGTGAAGGAAACACCATATATTTT
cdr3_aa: CAIRSGQGEGNTIYF

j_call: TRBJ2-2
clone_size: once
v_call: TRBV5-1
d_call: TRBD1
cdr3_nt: TGCGCCAGCAGCCCTCAACAGGGGGCGCGGACCGGGGAGCTGTTTTTT
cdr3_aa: CASSPQQGARTGELFF

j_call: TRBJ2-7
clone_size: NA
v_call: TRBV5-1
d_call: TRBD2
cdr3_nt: TGCGCCAGCAGCCGCCTGGTACTAGCGGGGGGGCTCCGCCTCTACGAGCAGTACTTC
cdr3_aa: CASSRLVLAGGLRLYEQYF

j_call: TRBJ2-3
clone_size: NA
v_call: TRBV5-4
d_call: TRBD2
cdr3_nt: TGTGCCAGCAGCTCCCTGCTAGCGGGGGTACCAGATACGCAGTATTTT
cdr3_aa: CASSSLLAGVPDTQYF

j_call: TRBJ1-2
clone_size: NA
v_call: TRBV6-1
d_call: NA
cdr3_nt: TGTGCCAGCAGTGACGGCGGGACCGGCCTTGTTCGCGACACCTTC
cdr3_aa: CASSDGGTGLVRDTF

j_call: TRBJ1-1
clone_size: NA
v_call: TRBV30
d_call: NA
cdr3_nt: TGTGCCGGGAGCGTAATCAGGAACACTGAAGCTTTCTTT
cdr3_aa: CAGSVIRNTEAFF

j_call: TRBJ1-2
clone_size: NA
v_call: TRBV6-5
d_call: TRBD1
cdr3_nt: TGTGCCAGCAGTACGGGACAGGGGGTAGCGGGTGGCTACACCTTC
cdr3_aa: CASSTGQGVAGGYTF

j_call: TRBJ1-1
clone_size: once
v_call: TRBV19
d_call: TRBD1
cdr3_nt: TGTGCCAGTAGTAGGGACAGCGGACTCACTGAAGCTTTCTTT
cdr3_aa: CASSRDSGLTEAFF

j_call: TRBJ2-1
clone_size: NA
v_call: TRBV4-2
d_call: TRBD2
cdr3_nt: TGTGCCAGCAGCCGAGGGCGGGACCGCCAGCGGGGGGGCGTTGAGCAGTTCTTC
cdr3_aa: CASSRGRDRQRGGVEQFF

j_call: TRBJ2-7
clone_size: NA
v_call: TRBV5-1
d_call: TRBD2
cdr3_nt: TGCGCCAGCACCCCGGGGGGTCTAGCGGGGGTGGGCGAGCAGTACTTC
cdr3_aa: CASTPGGLAGVGEQYF

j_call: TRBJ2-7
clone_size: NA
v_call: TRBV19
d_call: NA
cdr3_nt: TGTGCCAGTAGTATGGGAGGGGGGTGGTACGAGCAGTACTTC
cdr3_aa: CASSMGGGWYEQYF

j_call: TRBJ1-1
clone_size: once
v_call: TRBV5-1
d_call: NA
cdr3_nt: TGCGCCAGCAGCTTTGACAGAAACACTGAAGCTTTCTTT
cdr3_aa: CASSFDRNTEAFF

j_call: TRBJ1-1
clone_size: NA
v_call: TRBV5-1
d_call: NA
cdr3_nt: TGCGCCAGCAGCTCCAGTTATGGTACTGAAGCTTTCTTT
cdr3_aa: CASSSSYGTEAFF

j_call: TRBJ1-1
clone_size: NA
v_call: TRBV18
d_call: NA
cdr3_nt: TGTGCCAGCTCACCACCGGGAGTGAACACTGAAGCTTTCTTT
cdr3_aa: CASSPPGVNTEAFF

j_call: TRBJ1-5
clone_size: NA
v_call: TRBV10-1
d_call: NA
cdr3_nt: TGCGCCAGCAGCGTCGGGGGGAATCAGCCCCAGCATTTT
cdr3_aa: CASSVGGNQPQHF

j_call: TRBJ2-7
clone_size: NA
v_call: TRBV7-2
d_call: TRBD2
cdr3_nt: TGTGCCAGCAGCCCAGCGGGGGCCCGGATCTACGAGCAGTACTTC
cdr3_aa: CASSPAGARIYEQYF

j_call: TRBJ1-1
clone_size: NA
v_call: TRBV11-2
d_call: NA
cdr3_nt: TGTGCCAGCAGCACCGCGTGGGGGGGCGCGGGTGAAGCTTTCTTT
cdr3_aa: CASSTAWGGAGEAFF

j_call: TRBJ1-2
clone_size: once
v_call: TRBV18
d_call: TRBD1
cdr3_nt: TGTGCCAGCTCACGGGACAGCGGAGGCTACACCTTC
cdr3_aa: CASSRDSGGYTF

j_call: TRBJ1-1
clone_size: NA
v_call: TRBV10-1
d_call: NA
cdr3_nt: TGCGCCAGCAGTGTGGGCAGCATGAACACTGAAGCTTTCTTT
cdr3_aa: CASSVGSMNTEAFF

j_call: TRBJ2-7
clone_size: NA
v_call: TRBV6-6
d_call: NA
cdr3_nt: TGTGCCAGCAGTTACGAGGGACAGACTAGGAGGGAGCAGTACTTC
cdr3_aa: CASSYEGQTRREQYF

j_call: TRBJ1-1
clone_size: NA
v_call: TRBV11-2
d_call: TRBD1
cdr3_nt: TGTGCCAGCAGCTCCCAGACAGGGGGGTGGACTGAAGCTTTCTTT
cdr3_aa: CASSSQTGGWTEAFF

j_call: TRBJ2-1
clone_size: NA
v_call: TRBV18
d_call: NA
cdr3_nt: TGTGCCAGCTCACCACCTGGACAGTCCAATGAGCAGTTCTTC
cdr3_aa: CASSPPGQSNEQFF

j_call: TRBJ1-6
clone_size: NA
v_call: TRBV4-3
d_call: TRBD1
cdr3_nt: TGCGCCAGCAGCCAAACGGGACAGGTGATTTATAATTCACCCCTCCACTTT
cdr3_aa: CASSQTGQVIYNSPLHF

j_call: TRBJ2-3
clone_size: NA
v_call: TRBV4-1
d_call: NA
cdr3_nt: TGCGCCAGCAGCCTCCAACCGGGGTCCTTCACAGATACGCAGTATTTT
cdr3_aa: CASSLQPGSFTDTQYF

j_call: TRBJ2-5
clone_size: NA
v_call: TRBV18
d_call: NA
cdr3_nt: TGTGCCAGCTCACCTAGTCGGGAAGAGACCCAGTACTTC
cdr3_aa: CASSPSREETQYF

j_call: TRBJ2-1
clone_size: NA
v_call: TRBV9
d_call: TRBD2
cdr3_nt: TGTGCCAGCAGCGTAGCTAGCGGAAATGAGCAGTTCTTC
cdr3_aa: CASSVASGNEQFF

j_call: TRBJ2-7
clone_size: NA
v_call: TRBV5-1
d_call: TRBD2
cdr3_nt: TGCGCCAGCAGCCTCCTCGCGGGAGAAGGCGAGCAGTACTTC
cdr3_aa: CASSLLAGEGEQYF

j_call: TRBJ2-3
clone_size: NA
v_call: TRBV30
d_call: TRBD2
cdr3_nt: TGTGCCTGGAGCTCTGGCGGGAGATTCACAGATACGCAGTATTTT
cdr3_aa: CAWSSGGRFTDTQYF

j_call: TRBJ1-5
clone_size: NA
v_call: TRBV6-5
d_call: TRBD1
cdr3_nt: TGTGCCAGCAGCACACAGGGGAGCAATCAGCCCCAGCATTTT
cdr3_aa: CASSTQGSNQPQHF

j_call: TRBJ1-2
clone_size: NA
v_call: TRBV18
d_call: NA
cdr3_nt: TGTGCCAGCTCTCTGGGCGCGAGCTATGGCTACACCTTC
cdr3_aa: CASSLGASYGYTF

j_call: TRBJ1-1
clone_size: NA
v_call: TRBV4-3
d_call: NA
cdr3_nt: TGCGCCAGCAGCGCGGACAGTGGCACTGAAGCTTTCTTT
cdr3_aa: CASSADSGTEAFF

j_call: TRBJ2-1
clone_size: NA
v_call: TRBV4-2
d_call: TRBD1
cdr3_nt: TGTGCCAGCAGCCAAGATACAGGGGCCTACAATGAGCAGTTCTTC
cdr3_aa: CASSQDTGAYNEQFF

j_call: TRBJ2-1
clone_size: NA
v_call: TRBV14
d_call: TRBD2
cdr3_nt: TGTGCCAGCAGCCATTCGCTGGGGAGCGGGGGGGCCTCGAATGAGCAGTTCTTC
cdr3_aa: CASSHSLGSGGASNEQFF

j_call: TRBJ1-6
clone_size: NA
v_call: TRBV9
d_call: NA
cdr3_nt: TGTGCCAGCAGCGCCCTGACAGACCCAGGATCACCCCTCCACTTT
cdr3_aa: CASSALTDPGSPLHF

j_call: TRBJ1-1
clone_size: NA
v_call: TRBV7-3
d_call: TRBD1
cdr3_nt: TGTGCCAGCAGCGTCGGACAGGGATTGGACACTGAAGCTTTCTTT
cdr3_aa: CASSVGQGLDTEAFF

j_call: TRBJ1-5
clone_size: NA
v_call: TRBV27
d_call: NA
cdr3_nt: TGTGCCAGCAGTTTCTGGGGAGGCAATCAGCCCCAGCATTTT
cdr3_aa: CASSFWGGNQPQHF

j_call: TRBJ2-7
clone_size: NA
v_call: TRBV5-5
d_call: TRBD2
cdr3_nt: TGTGCCAGCAGCTTGGGGGGCGGGAGCTCCTACGAGCAGTACTTC
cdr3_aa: CASSLGGGSSYEQYF

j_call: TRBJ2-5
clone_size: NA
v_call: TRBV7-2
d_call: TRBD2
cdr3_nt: TGTGCCAGCAGCGGCAATGGCGGGGGGATGCTACAGACCCAGTACTTC
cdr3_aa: CASSGNGGGMLQTQYF

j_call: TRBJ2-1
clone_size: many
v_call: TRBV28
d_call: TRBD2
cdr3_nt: TGTGCCAGCAGCCTTCTGAGCGGGGGCAATGAGCAGTTCTTC
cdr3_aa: CASSLLSGGNEQFF

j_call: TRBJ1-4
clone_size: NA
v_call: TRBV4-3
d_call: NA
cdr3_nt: TGCGCCAGCGCAACCGGGGTGGCAACTAATGAAAAACTGTTTTTT
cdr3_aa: CASATGVATNEKLFF